This T cell receptor beta chain was identified in a study of blood T cells in healthy people across ages. Study-wide points: There were more naive CD4+ cells and higher diversity in long-lived donors than in aged donors.

About this clonotype itself: No antigen is known for it.

A second PCR of roughly 7 to 11 cycles used a sample-barcoded 5' primer and a J-beta primer mix. TCRdb fed the 5' RACE reads into MiXCR, producing one record per CDR3 protein. The profile shows about 640,000 distinct CDR3 sequences, 58% of them singletons. The germline CDR1 and CDR2 sequences are SQVTM and ANQGSEA. This CDR3 is built from 11 residues. V lost 3 bases to trimming and J lost 4 bases, with 6 bases between them. The chain is built from TRBV29-1 and TRBJ1-2; D remains unclear. The TCR was taken from a man aged 60 to 69 in good health. The sequencing sample was made of blood. This CDR3 is CSVEMGYGYTF. The CDR3 nucleotides are TGCAGCGTTGAGATGGGCTATGGCTACACCTTC.